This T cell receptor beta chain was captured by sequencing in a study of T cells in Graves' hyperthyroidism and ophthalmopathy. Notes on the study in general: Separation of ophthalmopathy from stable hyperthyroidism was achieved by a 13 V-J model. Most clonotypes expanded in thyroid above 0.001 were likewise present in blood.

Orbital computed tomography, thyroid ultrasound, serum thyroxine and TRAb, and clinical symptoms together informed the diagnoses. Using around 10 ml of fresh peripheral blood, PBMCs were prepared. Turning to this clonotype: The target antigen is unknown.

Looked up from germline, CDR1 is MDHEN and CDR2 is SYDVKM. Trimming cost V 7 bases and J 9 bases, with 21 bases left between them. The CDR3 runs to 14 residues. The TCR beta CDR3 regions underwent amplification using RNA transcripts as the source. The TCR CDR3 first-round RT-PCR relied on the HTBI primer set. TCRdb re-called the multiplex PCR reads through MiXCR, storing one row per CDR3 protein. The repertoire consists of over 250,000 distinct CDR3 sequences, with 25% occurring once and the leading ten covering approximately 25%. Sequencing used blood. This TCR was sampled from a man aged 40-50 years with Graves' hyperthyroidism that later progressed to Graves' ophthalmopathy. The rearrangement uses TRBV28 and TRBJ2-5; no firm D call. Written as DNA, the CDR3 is TGTGCCAGCACCGCCCGACGGGCAATTTGGGCCCAGTACTTC. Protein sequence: CASTARRAIWAQYF.